The 2 T cell receptor beta chains presented below share a single source sample, sequenced in a study of shared clonotypes between healthy human individuals. Sequencing was performed with immunoSEQ multiplex PCR; in TCRdb, only in-frame clones are kept and a portion is missing. This sample has 2,100,000 or so clones, with 95% found just once. Sequences were obtained from naive CD4+ T cells sorted from blood. Subset noted: CD45RA+ positively selected. The receptors here all came from a man between 18 and 29 years old in good health.

V and J are TRBV5-4 and TRBJ2-7; 8 bases map to TRBD1. The CDR3 spans 15 residues. V gave up 0 bases and J gave up 3 bases; unmatched junction bases: 5. In germline, CDR1 is SGHNT, CDR2 YYREEE (reference sequence). CDR3 loop: CASSLAKQGGYEQYF. The CDR3 DNA reads TGTGCCAGCAGCTTGGCCAAACAGGGGGGCTACGAGCAGTACTTC.

V is TRBV30 and J is TRBJ1-3; D gene uncertain. Germline CDR1 and CDR2: GTSNPN and SVGIG (reference sequence). V was trimmed by 5 bases and J by 0 bases, leaving 17 bases between them. The CDR3 extends over 16 amino acids. The CDR3 DNA reads as TGTGCCTGGGTCCCCTGGCGTAGTTACTCTGGAAACACCATATATTTT. As protein: CAWVPWRSYSGNTIYF.